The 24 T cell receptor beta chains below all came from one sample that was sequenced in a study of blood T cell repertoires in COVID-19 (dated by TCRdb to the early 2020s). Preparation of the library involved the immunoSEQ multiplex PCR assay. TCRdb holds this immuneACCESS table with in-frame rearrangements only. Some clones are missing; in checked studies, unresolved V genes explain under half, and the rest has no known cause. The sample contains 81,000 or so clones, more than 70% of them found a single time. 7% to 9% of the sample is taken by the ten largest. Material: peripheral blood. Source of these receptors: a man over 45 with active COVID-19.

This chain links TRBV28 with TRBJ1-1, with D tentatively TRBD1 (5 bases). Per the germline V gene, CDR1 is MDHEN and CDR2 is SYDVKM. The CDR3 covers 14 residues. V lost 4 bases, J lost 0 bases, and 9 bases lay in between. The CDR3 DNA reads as TGTGCCAGCAGTTCCAGGGTAGTGAACACTGAAGCTTTCTTT. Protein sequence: CASSSRVVNTEAFF.

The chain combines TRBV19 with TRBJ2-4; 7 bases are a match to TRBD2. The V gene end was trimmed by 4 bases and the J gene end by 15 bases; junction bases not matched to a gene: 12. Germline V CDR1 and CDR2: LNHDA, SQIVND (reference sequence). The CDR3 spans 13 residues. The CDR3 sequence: CASSNLAELSRYF. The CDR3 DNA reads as TGTGCCAGTAGTAACCTAGCGGAACTTTCTCGGTACTTC.

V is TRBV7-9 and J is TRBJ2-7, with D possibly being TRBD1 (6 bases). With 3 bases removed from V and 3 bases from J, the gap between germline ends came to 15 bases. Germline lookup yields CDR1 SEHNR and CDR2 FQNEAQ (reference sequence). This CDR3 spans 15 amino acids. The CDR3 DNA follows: TGTGCCAGCAGCTTGGACCAGGGGACCTTCTACGAGCAGTACTTC. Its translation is CASSLDQGTFYEQYF. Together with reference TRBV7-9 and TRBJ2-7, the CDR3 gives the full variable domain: DTGVSQNPRHKITKRGQNVTFRCDPISEHNRLYWYRQTLGQGPEFLTYFQNEAQLEKSRLLSDRFSAERPKGSFSTLEIQRTEQGDSAMYLCASSLDQGTFYEQYFGPGTRLTVT.

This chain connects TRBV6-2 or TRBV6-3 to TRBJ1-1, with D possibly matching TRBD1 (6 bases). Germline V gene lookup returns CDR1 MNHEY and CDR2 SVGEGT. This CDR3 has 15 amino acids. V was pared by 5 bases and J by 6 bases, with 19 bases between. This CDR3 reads CASSPNYQGGAEAFF. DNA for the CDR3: TGTGCCAGCAGTCCGAACTATCAAGGGGGAGCTGAAGCTTTCTTT.

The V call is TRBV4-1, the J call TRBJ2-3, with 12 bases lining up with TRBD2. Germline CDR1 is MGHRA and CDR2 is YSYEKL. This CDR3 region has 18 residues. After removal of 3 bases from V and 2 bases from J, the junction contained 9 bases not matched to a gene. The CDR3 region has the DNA TGCGCCAGCAGCCACAGACTAGCGGGGGCTCCCGACACAGATACGCAGTATTTT. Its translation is CASSHRLAGAPDTDTQYF.

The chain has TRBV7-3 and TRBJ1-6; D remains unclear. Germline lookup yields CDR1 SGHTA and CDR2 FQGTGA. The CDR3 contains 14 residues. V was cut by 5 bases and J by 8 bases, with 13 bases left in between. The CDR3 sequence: CASSAGISYSPLHF. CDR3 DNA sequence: TGTGCCAGCAGCGCGGGAATTAGCTATTCACCCCTCCACTTT.

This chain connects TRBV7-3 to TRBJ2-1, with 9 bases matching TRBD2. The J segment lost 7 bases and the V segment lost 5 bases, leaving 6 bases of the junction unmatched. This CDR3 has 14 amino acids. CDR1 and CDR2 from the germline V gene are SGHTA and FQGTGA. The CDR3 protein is CASSPRLAENEQFF. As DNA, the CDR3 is TGTGCCAGCAGCCCAAGACTAGCGGAGAATGAGCAGTTCTTC.

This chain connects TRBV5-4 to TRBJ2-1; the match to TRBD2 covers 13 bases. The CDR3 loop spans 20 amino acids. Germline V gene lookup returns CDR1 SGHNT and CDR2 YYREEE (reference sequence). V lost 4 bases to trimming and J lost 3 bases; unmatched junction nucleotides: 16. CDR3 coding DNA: TGTGCCAGCAGCATTACAGACGGACTAGCGGGGGCCTATGACTACAATGAGCAGTTCTTC. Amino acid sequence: CASSITDGLAGAYDYNEQFF. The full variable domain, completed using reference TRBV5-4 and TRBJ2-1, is ETGVTQSPTHLIKTRGQQVTLRCSSQSGHNTVSWYQQALGQGPQFIFQYYREEENGRGNFPPRFSGLQFPNYSSELNVNALELDDSALYLCASSITDGLAGAYDYNEQFFGPGTRLTVL.

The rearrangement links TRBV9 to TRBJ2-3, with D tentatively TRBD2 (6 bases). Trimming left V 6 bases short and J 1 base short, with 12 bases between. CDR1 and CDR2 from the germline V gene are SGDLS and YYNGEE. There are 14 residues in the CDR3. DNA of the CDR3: TGTGCCAGCACAAGGGGAGGAGGCACAGATACGCAGTATTTT. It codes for CASTRGGGTDTQYF.

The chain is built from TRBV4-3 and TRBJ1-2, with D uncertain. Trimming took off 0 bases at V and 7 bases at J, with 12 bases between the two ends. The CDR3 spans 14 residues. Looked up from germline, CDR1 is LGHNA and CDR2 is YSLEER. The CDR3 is CASSQEGRVRGYTF. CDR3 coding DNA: TGCGCCAGCAGCCAAGAAGGGCGGGTGCGTGGCTACACCTTC.

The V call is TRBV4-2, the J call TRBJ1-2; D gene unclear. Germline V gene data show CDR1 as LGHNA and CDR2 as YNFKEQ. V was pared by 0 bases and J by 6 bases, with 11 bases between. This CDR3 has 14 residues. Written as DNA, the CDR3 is TGTGCCAGCAGCCAAGATAAGAGCTACGATGGCTACACCTTC. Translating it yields CASSQDKSYDGYTF.

CDR3 nucleotide sequence: TGCGCCAGCAGCCTCCTGGGGGCGGGTAGGCAGTTCTTC. Its protein product is CASSLLGAGRQFF. The chain recombines TRBV4-1 with TRBJ2-1, with D tentatively TRBD1 (6 bases). Trimming shortened V by 4 bases and J by 12 bases, and 16 bases separated the two germline ends. Germline lookup yields CDR1 MGHRA and CDR2 YSYEKL. The CDR3 is made up of 13 amino acids.

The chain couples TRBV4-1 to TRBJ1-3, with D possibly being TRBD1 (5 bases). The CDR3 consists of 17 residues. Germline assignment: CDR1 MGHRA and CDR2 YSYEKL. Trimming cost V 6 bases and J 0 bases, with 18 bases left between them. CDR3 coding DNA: TGCGCCAGCAGTTCAGGCCCCCAGGGCTCCTCTGGAAACACCATATATTTT. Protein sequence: CASSSGPQGSSGNTIYF.

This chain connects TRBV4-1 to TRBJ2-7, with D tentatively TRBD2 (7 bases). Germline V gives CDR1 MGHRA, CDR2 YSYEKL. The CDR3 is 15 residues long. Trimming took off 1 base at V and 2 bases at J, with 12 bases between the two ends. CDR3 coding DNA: TGCGCCAGCAGCCAAGTTGGCGGGGGCCCCTACGAGCAGTACTTC. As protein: CASSQVGGGPYEQYF.

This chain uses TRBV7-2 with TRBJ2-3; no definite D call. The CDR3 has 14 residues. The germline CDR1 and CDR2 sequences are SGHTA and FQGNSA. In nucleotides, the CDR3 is TGTGCGTCCGCCCCTGGGCCTTCAGGAGATACGCAGTATTTT. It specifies CASAPGPSGDTQYF.

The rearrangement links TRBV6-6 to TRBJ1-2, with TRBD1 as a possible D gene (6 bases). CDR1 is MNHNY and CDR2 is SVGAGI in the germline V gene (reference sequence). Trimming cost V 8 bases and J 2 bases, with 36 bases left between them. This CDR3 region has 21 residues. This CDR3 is CASGRVGQGQTSPTSNYGYTF. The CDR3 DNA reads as TGTGCCAGCGGTCGCGTAGGGCAGGGGCAGACCTCACCAACATCGAACTATGGCTACACCTTC.

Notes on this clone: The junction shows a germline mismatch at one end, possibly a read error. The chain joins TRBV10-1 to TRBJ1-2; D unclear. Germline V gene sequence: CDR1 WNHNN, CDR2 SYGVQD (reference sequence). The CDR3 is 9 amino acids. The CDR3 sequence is CASIGRGLF. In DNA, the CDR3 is TGCGCCAGCATTGGACGCGGACTCTTC.

DNA of the CDR3: TGTGCCAGCAGCATCAGCGACAGGGGGTACGAGCAGTACTTC. This codes for CASSISDRGYEQYF. V and J are TRBV9 and TRBJ2-7; TRBD1 agrees at 9 bases. Germline lookup yields CDR1 SGDLS and CDR2 YYNGEE. The CDR3 has 14 amino acids. V trimming: 4 bases; J trimming: 4 bases; junction bases outside the gene matches: 6.

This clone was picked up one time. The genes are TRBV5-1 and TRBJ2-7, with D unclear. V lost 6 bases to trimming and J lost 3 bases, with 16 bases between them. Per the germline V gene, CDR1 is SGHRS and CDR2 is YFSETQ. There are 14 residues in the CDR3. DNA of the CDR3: TGCGCCAGCAATCCTATGCCGGGTCGCTACGAGCAGTACTTC. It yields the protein CASNPMPGRYEQYF.

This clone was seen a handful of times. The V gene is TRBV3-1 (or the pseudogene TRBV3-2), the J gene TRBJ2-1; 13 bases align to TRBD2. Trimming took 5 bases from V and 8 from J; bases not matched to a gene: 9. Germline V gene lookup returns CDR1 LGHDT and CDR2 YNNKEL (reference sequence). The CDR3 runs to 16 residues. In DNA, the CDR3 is TGTGCCAGCAGCTTCCGGACTAGCGGGAGCAGGGATGAGCAGTTCTTC. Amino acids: CASSFRTSGSRDEQFF.

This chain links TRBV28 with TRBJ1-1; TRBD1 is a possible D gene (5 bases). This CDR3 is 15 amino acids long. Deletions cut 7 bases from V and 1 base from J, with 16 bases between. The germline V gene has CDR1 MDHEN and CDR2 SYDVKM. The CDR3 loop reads CASILSRGGNTEAFF. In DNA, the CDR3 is TGTGCCAGCATCCTGTCGCGGGGGGGGAACACTGAAGCTTTCTTT.

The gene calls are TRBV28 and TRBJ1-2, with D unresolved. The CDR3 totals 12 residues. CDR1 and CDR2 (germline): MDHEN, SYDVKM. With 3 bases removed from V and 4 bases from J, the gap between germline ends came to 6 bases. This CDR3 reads CASSLNTYGYTF. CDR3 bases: TGTGCCAGCAGTTTGAACACCTATGGCTACACCTTC.

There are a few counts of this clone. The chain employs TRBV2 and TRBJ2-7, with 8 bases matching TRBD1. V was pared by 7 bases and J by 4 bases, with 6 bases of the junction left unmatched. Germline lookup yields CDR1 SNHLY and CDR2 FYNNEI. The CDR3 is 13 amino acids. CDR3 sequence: CASIADRVYEQYF. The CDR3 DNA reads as TGTGCCAGCATTGCGGACAGGGTGTACGAGCAGTACTTC.

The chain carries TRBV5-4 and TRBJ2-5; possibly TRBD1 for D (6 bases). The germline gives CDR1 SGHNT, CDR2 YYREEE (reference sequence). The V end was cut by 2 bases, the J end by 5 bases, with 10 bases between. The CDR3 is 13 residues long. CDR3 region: CASSFAGVETQYF. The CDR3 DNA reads TGTGCCAGCAGCTTTGCAGGGGTCGAGACCCAGTACTTC.